This TCR beta chain was captured in a study of T-cell reconstitution after alpha-beta-depleted transplantation in children. Study-wide results and caveats: Expanded graft clones numbering several hundred reportedly gave rise to alpha-beta T cells about two months after transplant. Elevated TCRbeta diversity at day 60 was traced, in some patients, to surviving recipient T cells and thymic progenitors. Diversity and T-cell counts at one year after transplant derived mostly from new T cells.

Unique molecular identifiers were incorporated during preparation of the TCRbeta library. TCRdb re-analysed the PCR reads in MiXCR, keeping a single row per CDR3 protein. In the table there are hundreds of thousands of distinct CDR3 sequences, over 7.5% of which are singletons. This clonotype was counted between two and nine times. Its antigen remains unidentified. Germline V gives CDR1 SQVTM, CDR2 ANQGSEA. The germline V and J ends were trimmed by 6 bases and 5 bases, with 23 bases remaining between them. The CDR3 spans 15 residues. J is TRBJ2-7 and V is TRBV29-1, with D perhaps TRBD1 (6 bases). The source is a female patient aged 2-9 years who had a stem cell transplant for Fanconi anemia, so the T cells may come from the graft donor. This material consisted of peripheral blood, taken 360 days after TCRalphabeta/CD19-depleted stem cell transplant. CDR3 region: CSVGWTETGFNEQYF. DNA of the CDR3: TGCAGCGTGGGATGGACAGAGACCGGGTTTAACGAGCAGTACTTC.